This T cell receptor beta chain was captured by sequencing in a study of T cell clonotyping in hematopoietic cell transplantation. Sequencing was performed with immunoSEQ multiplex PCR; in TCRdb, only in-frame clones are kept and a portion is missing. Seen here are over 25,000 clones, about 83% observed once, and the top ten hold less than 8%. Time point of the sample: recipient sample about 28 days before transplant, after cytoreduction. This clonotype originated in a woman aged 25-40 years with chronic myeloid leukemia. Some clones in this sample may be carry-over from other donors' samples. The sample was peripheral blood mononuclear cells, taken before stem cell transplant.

The CDR3 spells CASSLDGSGYGTEAFF. CDR3 DNA: TGTGCCAGCAGCTTAGATGGATCAGGGTACGGAACTGAAGCTTTCTTT. The rearrangement joins TRBV13 to TRBJ1-1, with D possibly being TRBD1 (5 bases). The V end was cut by 1 base, the J end by 5 bases, with 17 bases between. Germline V gene lookup returns CDR1 PRHDT and CDR2 FYEKMQ (reference sequence). The CDR3 runs 16 residues. Together with reference TRBV13 and TRBJ1-1, the CDR3 gives the full variable domain: AAGVIQSPRHLIKEKRETATLKCYPIPRHDTVYWYQQGPGQDPQFLISFYEKMQSDKGSIPDRFSAQQFSDYHSELNMSSLELGDSALYFCASSLDGSGYGTEAFFGQGTRLTVV.